The clone carrying this TCR beta chain has a handful of counts. Its antigen is unknown. This record comes from a study of T cells in Graves' hyperthyroidism and ophthalmopathy. Overall study results and limits: Separating ophthalmopathy from stable hyperthyroidism was achieved by a 13 V-J model.

In making diagnoses, clinical symptoms, serum thyroxine and TRAb, thyroid ultrasound and orbital computed tomography were all used. Fresh peripheral blood, 8 to 10 ml, was the source of the PBMCs. This CDR3 comprises 12 residues. The germline gives CDR1 SGHRS, CDR2 YFSETQ. Trimming pared 1 base from V and 6 bases from J, leaving 8 bases between. Amplification targeted TCR beta CDR3 regions from RNA transcripts. RT-PCR in the first round (using the HTBI primer set) targeted the TCR CDR3. TCRdb re-analysed the multiplex PCR reads in MiXCR, keeping a single row per CDR3 protein. The sample lists under 450,000 distinct CDR3 sequences, 13% occurring once.

This clonotype originated in a man under 40 with Graves' hyperthyroidism that later progressed to Graves' ophthalmopathy. Input material: blood. The rearrangement joins TRBV5-1 to TRBJ2-7; possible D gene TRBD1, 5 bases. CDR3 DNA sequence: TGCGCCAGCAGCTTGTCCAGGGCCGAGCAGTACTTC. This sequence encodes CASSLSRAEQYF.